Presented here are 9 T cell receptor beta chains from one specimen sequenced in a study of T cell changes during pregnancy in multiple sclerosis. Sequenced by immunoSEQ multiplex PCR; TCRdb stores in-frame clones only, minus some. The data contain approximately 70,000 clones, about 92% of them singletons. Sequenced material: peripheral blood, taken in the second trimester of pregnancy. The receptor source for this set is a female donor in good health, enrolled as a control in a pregnancy study.

V gene TRBV6-6 combines with J gene TRBJ1-2, with TRBD1 matching 8 bases. V gave up 6 bases and J gave up 6 bases; unmatched junction bases: 9. Germline V gives CDR1 MNHNY, CDR2 SVGAGI (reference sequence). The CDR3 length is 14 residues. CDR3 amino acids: CASRPTGGKNGYTF. CDR3 in DNA: TGTGCCAGCAGACCCACAGGGGGGAAGAATGGCTACACCTTC.

The chain couples TRBV10-2 to TRBJ1-4, with 8 bases fitting TRBD1. This CDR3 is built from 14 residues. J gave up 0 bases and V 6 bases, and 0 bases lay outside the gene matches. Germline-derived CDR1 and CDR2 are WSHSY and SAAADI. CDR3 bases: TGCGCCAGCAGGACAGGGGCAACTAATGAAAAACTGTTTTTT. Protein: CASRTGATNEKLFF.

CDR3 amino acids: CASSEDGTSTNEQFF. Written as DNA, the CDR3 is TGTGCCAGCAGTGAAGATGGGACTAGTACGAATGAGCAGTTCTTC. The V and J genes are TRBV6-4 and TRBJ2-1; 8 bases are a match to TRBD2. CDR1 and CDR2 from the germline V gene are MRHNA and SNTAGT. V shed 3 bases, J shed 7 bases, and the junction held 8 bases outside the gene matches. The CDR3 is made up of 15 amino acids.

The rearrangement joins TRBV11-2 to TRBJ1-1; D unclear. Trimming took 5 bases from V and 4 from J, leaving 17 bases between them. The CDR3 loop spans 15 amino acids. In germline, CDR1 is SGHAT, CDR2 FQNNGV. Here the CDR3 reads CASSTRGRLGTEAFF. The CDR3 DNA is TGTGCCAGCAGCACTAGAGGGCGCTTGGGCACTGAAGCTTTCTTT.

The rearrangement links TRBV6-5 to TRBJ1-5; 8 positions agree with TRBD1. The CDR3 contains 15 residues. Germline V gene lookup returns CDR1 MNHEY and CDR2 SVGAGI. The V segment lost 0 bases and the J segment 8 bases; nucleotides outside the gene matches: 6. This chain's CDR3 is CASSYSRDRREPQHF. The CDR3 nucleotides are TGTGCCAGCAGTTACTCGCGGGACAGGCGGGAGCCCCAGCATTTT.

The chain recombines TRBV28 with TRBJ1-1; D may be TRBD1 (6 bases). The germline V gene encodes CDR1 MDHEN and CDR2 SYDVKM. The length of the CDR3 is 11 residues. V dropped 6 bases and J dropped 9 bases, with 11 bases sitting between them. The CDR3 nucleotides are TGTGCCAGCAGCCCCACAGGGAAAGCTTTCTTT. The encoded protein is CASSPTGKAFF.

The chain uses TRBV25-1 and TRBJ2-1; TRBD2 is a possible D gene (6 bases). Trimming shortened V by 4 bases and J by 4 bases, and 14 bases separated the two germline ends. The germline CDR1 and CDR2 sequences are MGHDK and SYGVNS. CDR3 length equals 15 residues. CDR3 DNA: TGTGCCAGCAGTGGGGACTGGGCCGGTTACAATGAGCAGTTCTTC. Translated, it gives CASSGDWAGYNEQFF.

The chain couples TRBV9 to TRBJ2-1; 7 positions agree with TRBD1. Germline V gene lookup returns CDR1 SGDLS and CDR2 YYNGEE. This CDR3 region has 15 residues. V lost 0 bases to trimming and J lost 6 bases; unmatched junction nucleotides: 6. The CDR3: CASSVGQGILNEQFF. The CDR3 bases are TGTGCCAGCAGCGTAGGACAGGGTATTCTCAATGAGCAGTTCTTC. Supplemented by reference TRBV9 and TRBJ2-1, the full variable domain reads DSGVTQTPKHLITATGQRVTLRCSPRSGDLSVYWYQQSLDQGLQFLIQYYNGEERAKGNILERFSAQQFPDLHSELNLSSLELGDSALYFCASSVGQGILNEQFFGPGTRLTVL.

The chain is built from TRBV18 and TRBJ1-1; D not resolved. The CDR3 is 14 amino acids. Germline CDR1 is KGHSH and CDR2 is LQKENI. V lost 2 bases, J lost 1 base, and 8 bases lay in between. The CDR3 loop reads CASSPWEQNTEAFF. CDR3 DNA sequence: TGTGCCAGCTCACCATGGGAGCAGAACACTGAAGCTTTCTTT.